Given below is one T cell receptor beta chain in context. No cognate antigen has been identified for it. Base qualities were left out, and no much larger clone turns up one base away. This sample is part of a study of T-cell memory formation after mild COVID-19 (dated by TCRdb to the early 2020s). The study in broad terms: TCR sequence clusters from the two donors were largely donor specific. Longitudinal TCRalpha and TCRbeta repertoire sequencing tracked T-cell clones expanding and contracting after mild COVID-19 in a couple of donors. Two young, previously healthy adult volunteers, one female and one male, were included in the cohort.

Overall study results and their limits: Only a couple of mild cases were covered by the study, and larger cohorts that include severe cases with pre-infection samples were considered necessary. Whether the second-wave clones peaking on day 37 were SARS-CoV-2 specific was not confirmed. Some responding clones were detected in pre-infection memory, which suggested that pre-existing cross-reactive memory T cells had joined the SARS-CoV-2 response. From day 15 to 85, contracting clones showed balanced CD4/CD8 phenotypes, whereas a second wave of clones that expanded from day 15 to 37 leaned towards CD4+. Contracting CD4+ clones turned up mainly in the CM and EM memory subsets, whereas EMRA was where CD8+ clones were enriched.

Ficoll-Paque density gradient centrifugation was the method used to isolate PBMCs. The listed sequencing device is Illumina NovaSeq 6000. TCRalpha and TCRbeta cDNA libraries were built by 5'RACE with constant-segment primers, adding sample barcodes and unique molecular identifiers. RNA was extracted from every sample with Trizol reagent. Libraries were amplified in two PCR steps, with a second sample barcode and Illumina TruSeq adapters added in the second step. The libraries were sequenced on an Illumina NovaSeq using 2 x 150 bp paired-end reads. The authors' pipeline ran thus. With migec v1.2.7, reads were demultiplexed and then collapsed into UMI-guided consensus sequences. With mixcr v2.1.11, UMI consensuses were aligned to TRA and TRB V and J templates and assembled into clonotypes. A clonotype was counted as expanded or contracted only if both edgeR and NoisET called the change significant, with noise models trained on biological replicates. edgeR calls used a false discovery rate-adjusted p below 0.01 and a log2 fold-change threshold of 1. PCA with hierarchical clustering of max-normalized trajectories of the 1000 most abundant clonotypes was used as exploratory dynamics analysis. The CD4 or CD8 phenotype of responding clones was assigned using the separately sequenced CD4+ and CD8+ repertoires. TCRdb's own reprocessing of the public reads used fastp at Q25 and MiXCR and kept productive beta chains. Rows with a matching CDR3 protein are joined into one entry that keeps the most common DNA and genes. What appears here as the V and J calls and clone size reflects TCRdb's work, not the paper's. For this sample there are about 320,000 distinct CDR3 sequences; roughly 13% appear just once. The ten most abundant clones make up 20% to 25% of the sample.

This clonotype originated in a man between 18 and 35 years old who had mild COVID-19 (a few samples of this study predate the infection). The sample titles of this study are shuffled in the database, so cell type and time point are left out; the donor was told from shared clones. Material: PBMCs or a T cell subset sorted from them (not recorded which).

The DNA sequence is given as TGTGCCACCAGCAGAGGGTTTCAAGGCAATCAGCCCCAGCATTTT. It encodes CATSRGFQGNQPQHF. The receptor chain draws on TRBV15 and TRBJ1-5; the D gene cannot be named for sure. The CDR3 holds 15 amino acids from the cysteine to the phenylalanine. Only CDR3 DNA is held: 45 bases, read in frame from base 1. Trimming takes 1 base from V and 2 bases from J, and the germline ends sit 9 bases apart. Taken from the germline V gene (reference sequence), the CDR1 and CDR2 loops are LNHNV and YYDKDF. Outside the CDR3, residues come from the reference TRBV15 and TRBJ1-5 proteins, so the full variable domain is: DAMVIQNPRYQVTQFGKPVTLSCSQTLNHNVMYWYQQKSSQAPKLLFHYYDKDFNNEADTPDNFQSRRPNTSFCFLDIRSPGLGDTAMYLCATSRGFQGNQPQHFGDGTRLSIL.